The next 17 T cell receptor beta chains were all read from a single sample in a study of shared clonotypes between healthy human individuals. Here immunoSEQ multiplex PCR was the method, and the copy in TCRdb shows in-frame clones only, minus some. The repertoire holds roughly 1,500,000 clones, with 95% to 99% as singletons. Specimen: naive CD4+ T cells sorted from blood. Subset in this sample: CD45RA+ positively selected. Source of these receptors: a young man in good health.

This chain uses TRBV7-9 with TRBJ1-4; TRBD1 aligns across 11 bases. The CDR3 contains 15 residues. Germline V gene sequence: CDR1 SEHNR, CDR2 FQNEAQ (reference sequence). V was clipped by 5 bases and J by 7 bases; unmatched bases: 6. CDR3 nucleotides: TGTGCCAGCAGCCCGGACAGGGGGCGCAGTGAAAAACTGTTTTTT. Its translation: CASSPDRGRSEKLFF. Full variable domain (outside the CDR3, taken from reference TRBV7-9 and TRBJ1-4): DTGVSQNPRHKITKRGQNVTFRCDPISEHNRLYWYRQTLGQGPEFLTYFQNEAQLEKSRLLSDRFSAERPKGSFSTLEIQRTEQGDSAMYLCASSPDRGRSEKLFFGSGTQLSVL.

Of note for this clone: One junction end disagrees with the germline gene, perhaps due to a read error. This chain links TRBV7-7 with TRBJ2-2, with TRBD2 as a possible D gene (6 bases). CDR1 and CDR2 (germline): SSHAT, FNYEAQ (reference sequence). This CDR3 region has 15 residues. This CDR3 reads CASSLGGSRTGELFF. CDR3 in DNA: TGTGCTAGCAGCTTAGGAGGGAGTCGAACCGGGGAGCTGTTTTTT. Full variable domain (missing parts from reference TRBV7-7 and TRBJ2-2): GAGVSQSPRYKVTKRGQDVTLRCDPISSHATLYWYQQALGQGPEFLTYFNYEAQPDKSGLPSDRFSAERPEGSISTLTIQRTEQRDSAMYRCASSLGGSRTGELFFGEGSRLTVL.

The chain links TRBV7-9 to TRBJ1-2; TRBD1 matches 7 bases. The junction had 5 bases not matched to a gene; V was cut back by 8 bases and J by 5 bases. CDR1 is SEHNR, CDR2 FQNEAQ, per germline (reference sequence). This CDR3 comprises 12 residues. CDR3 DNA sequence: TGTGCCAGCTTGGGGACAGAATATGGCTACACCTTC. It specifies CASLGTEYGYTF.

The chain carries TRBV7-3 and TRBJ2-7, with D maybe TRBD1 (5 bases). V was pared by 5 bases and J by 2 bases, with 19 bases between. In germline, CDR1 is SGHTA, CDR2 FQGTGA. This CDR3 comprises 16 residues. DNA for the CDR3: TGTGCCAGCAGCAAAACGTGGGGCAGGGCCCCCTACGAGCAGTACTTC. Its protein product is CASSKTWGRAPYEQYF.

The chain links TRBV7-3 to TRBJ2-1, with 14 bases identical to TRBD2. The CDR3 is made up of 17 amino acids. The germline V gene encodes CDR1 SGHTA and CDR2 FQGTGA. With V trimmed by 4 bases and J by 0 bases, 2 bases remained unmatched. In DNA form, the CDR3 reads TGTGCCAGCAGCTGGACTAGCGGGAGGAACTCCTACAATGAGCAGTTCTTC. The encoded protein is CASSWTSGRNSYNEQFF.

In its sample, this clone was seen once. The genes are TRBV2 and TRBJ1-1; 9 bases match TRBD1. This CDR3 is 13 amino acids long. The germline CDR1 and CDR2 sequences are SNHLY and FYNNEI. After removal of 5 bases from V and 7 bases from J, the junction contained 5 bases not matched to a gene. The CDR3 loop reads CASSPGTGLEAFF. CDR3 coding DNA: TGTGCCAGCAGTCCCGGGACAGGGCTTGAAGCTTTCTTT.

The chain links TRBV2 to TRBJ2-2; D gene ambiguous. The CDR3 runs 15 residues. Trimming took off 4 bases at V and 1 base at J, with 10 bases between the two ends. Germline V gene lookup returns CDR1 SNHLY and CDR2 FYNNEI. The CDR3 loop is CASSVQPMNTGELFF. For the CDR3, the DNA is TGTGCCAGCAGTGTACAGCCGATGAACACCGGGGAGCTGTTTTTT.

CDR3 DNA: TGTGCCAGCAGCGTAGGTGTCGGCCCCTACGAGCAGTACTTC. Its protein is CASSVGVGPYEQYF. V gene TRBV9 combines with J gene TRBJ2-7, with D uncertain. This CDR3 is 14 amino acids long. Trimming shortened V by 0 bases and J by 2 bases, and 9 bases separated the two germline ends. Germline lookup yields CDR1 SGDLS and CDR2 YYNGEE.

V gene TRBV19 combines with J gene TRBJ2-5; D ambiguous. This CDR3 comprises 13 residues. Germline CDR1 LNHDA, CDR2 SQIVND (reference sequence). V was cut by 4 bases and J by 1 base, with 7 bases left in between. CDR3 sequence: CASSTGPQETQYF. The CDR3 coding sequence is TGTGCCAGTAGTACCGGTCCCCAAGAGACCCAGTACTTC.

This chain links TRBV6-1 with TRBJ1-2; weak D call: TRBD1 (6 bases). CDR1 MNHNS and CDR2 SASEGT come from the germline V gene. The CDR3 contains 14 residues. V lost 6 bases and J lost 3, with 14 bases in between. In DNA, the CDR3 is TGTGCCAGCAGACTACAGGGAAGGGACTATGGCTACACCTTC. It specifies CASRLQGRDYGYTF.

CDR3 region: CASSPSRKGAEAFF. In nucleotides, the CDR3 is TGTGCCAGCTCACCTTCAAGGAAGGGTGCTGAAGCTTTCTTT. The genes are TRBV18 and TRBJ1-1, with D hard to call. The CDR3 extends over 14 amino acids. CDR1 and CDR2 from the germline V gene are KGHSH and LQKENI. V was trimmed by 3 bases and J by 6 bases, leaving 14 bases between them.

Remarks on this clone: The same CDR3 can be traced to other DNA sequences in this sample. V and J are TRBV28 and TRBJ2-2; D is undetermined. Germline CDR1 and CDR2: MDHEN and SYDVKM. The CDR3 sequence is 13 residues long. Deletions cut 3 bases from V and 5 bases from J, with 7 bases between. CDR3 in amino acids: CASSFPGTGELFF. The CDR3 DNA sequence: TGTGCCAGCAGTTTCCCAGGAACCGGGGAGCTGTTTTTT.

V usage is TRBV11-2 and J usage is TRBJ2-5, with D maybe TRBD2 (7 bases). V was clipped by 3 bases and J by 14 bases, with 19 bases between them. The CDR3 spans 13 residues. The V gene's germline CDR1 is SGHAT and CDR2 FQNNGV. In DNA, the CDR3 is TGTGCCAGCAGCTTGCGATCAGGGGACTACCTTTACTTC. It is translated as CASSLRSGDYLYF.

The chain links TRBV7-8 to TRBJ1-3, with TRBD1 as a possible D gene (5 bases). CDR1 SGHVS and CDR2 FQNEAQ come from the germline V gene. This CDR3 has 18 amino acids. With 1 base removed from V and 0 bases from J, the gap between germline ends came to 16 bases. The CDR3 protein is CASSLGVYGAVSGNTIYF. CDR3 coding DNA: TGTGCCAGCAGCTTAGGAGTTTATGGGGCAGTCTCTGGAAACACCATATATTTT.

On this clone: Other DNA sequences from this sample encode an identical CDR3 as well. The genes are TRBV27 and TRBJ2-3; 14 bases line up with TRBD2. Germline CDR1 MNHEY, CDR2 SMNVEV (reference sequence). The CDR3 sequence is 17 residues long. Unmatched junction bases numbered 5, after V lost 2 bases and J lost 4 bases. CDR3 DNA: TGTGCCAGCAGTTTACAGACTAGCGGGAGGGCCGCAGATACGCAGTATTTT. Translated, it gives CASSLQTSGRAADTQYF.

V gene TRBV25-1 combines with J gene TRBJ2-7; D ambiguous. Germline CDR1 MGHDK, CDR2 SYGVNS. The CDR3 runs 15 residues. Trimming stripped 6 bases from V and 0 bases from J, with 15 bases between. CDR3: CASRDRRDYSYEQYF. CDR3 coding DNA: TGTGCCAGCAGGGACCGACGAGATTACTCCTACGAGCAGTACTTC.

This chain uses TRBV6-5 with TRBJ2-7; the D gene is possibly TRBD1 (6 bases). The ends were cut back, 6 bases at V and 0 bases at J, with 15 bases in the middle. The CDR3 has 15 amino acids. Germline CDR1 MNHEY, CDR2 SVGAGI. CDR3: CASRYSGDGSYEQYF. CDR3 sequence (DNA): TGTGCCAGCAGATATTCAGGGGACGGCTCCTACGAGCAGTACTTC.